This T cell receptor beta chain comes out of a study of blood T cell repertoires in COVID-19. Using immunoSEQ multiplex PCR, the repertoire was profiled, and TCRdb retains in-frame clones only, with some absent. The sample records about 60,000 clones, over 70% being singletons. The sequenced sample was peripheral blood. The clonotype originates from a human donor in a cohort sampled during active COVID-19.

CDR3 amino acids: CASSPGARQPQHF. For the CDR3, the DNA is TGTGCCAGCAGCCCAGGGGCCCGTCAGCCCCAGCATTTT. V usage is TRBV9 and J usage is TRBJ1-5; possible D gene TRBD1, 6 bases. V gave up 4 bases and J gave up 6 bases, with 11 bases separating them. The germline gives CDR1 SGDLS, CDR2 YYNGEE. The CDR3 is made up of 13 amino acids. The full variable domain, in which reference TRBV9 and TRBJ1-5 provide the parts outside the CDR3, is DSGVTQTPKHLITATGQRVTLRCSPRSGDLSVYWYQQSLDQGLQFLIQYYNGEERAKGNILERFSAQQFPDLHSELNLSSLELGDSALYFCASSPGARQPQHFGDGTRLSIL.